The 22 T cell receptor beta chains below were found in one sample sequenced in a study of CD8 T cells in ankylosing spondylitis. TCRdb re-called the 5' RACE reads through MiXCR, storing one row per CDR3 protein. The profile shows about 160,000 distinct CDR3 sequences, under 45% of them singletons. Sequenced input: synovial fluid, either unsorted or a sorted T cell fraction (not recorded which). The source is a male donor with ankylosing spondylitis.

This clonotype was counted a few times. CDR3: CASSQGTGNYGYTF. CDR3 in DNA: TGTGCCAGCAGCCAGGGGACAGGGAACTATGGCTACACCTTC. The chain joins TRBV13 to TRBJ1-2; 9 bases agree with TRBD1. This CDR3 contains 14 residues. V shed 5 bases and J 2 bases; nucleotides not matched to a gene: 3. Germline V gives CDR1 PRHDT, CDR2 FYEKMQ (reference sequence). The full variable domain, with the rest looked up from reference TRBV13 and TRBJ1-2, is AAGVIQSPRHLIKEKRETATLKCYPIPRHDTVYWYQQGPGQDPQFLISFYEKMQSDKGSIPDRFSAQQFSDYHSELNMSSLELGDSALYFCASSQGTGNYGYTFGSGTRLTVV.

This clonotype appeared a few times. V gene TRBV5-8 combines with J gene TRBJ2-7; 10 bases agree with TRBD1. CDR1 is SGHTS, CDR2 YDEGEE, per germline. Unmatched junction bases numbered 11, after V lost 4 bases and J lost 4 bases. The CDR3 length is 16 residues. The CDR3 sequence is CASSPQGWTGGYEQYF. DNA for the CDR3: TGTGCCAGCAGCCCCCAGGGTTGGACAGGGGGATACGAGCAGTACTTC.

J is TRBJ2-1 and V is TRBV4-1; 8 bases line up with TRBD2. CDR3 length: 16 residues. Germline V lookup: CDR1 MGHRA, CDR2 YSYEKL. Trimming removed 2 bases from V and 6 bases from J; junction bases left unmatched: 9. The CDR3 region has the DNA TGCGCCAGCAGCCAACCTTTAGCGGGAAAGGGCAATGAGCAGTTCTTC. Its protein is CASSQPLAGKGNEQFF.

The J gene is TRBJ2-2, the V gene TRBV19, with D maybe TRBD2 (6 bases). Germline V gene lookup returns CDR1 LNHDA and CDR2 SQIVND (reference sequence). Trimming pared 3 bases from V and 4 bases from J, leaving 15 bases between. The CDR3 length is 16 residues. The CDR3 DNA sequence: TGTGCCAGTAGTATGATTGGGACTCCCAGCACCGGGGAGCTGTTTTTT. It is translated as CASSMIGTPSTGELFF.

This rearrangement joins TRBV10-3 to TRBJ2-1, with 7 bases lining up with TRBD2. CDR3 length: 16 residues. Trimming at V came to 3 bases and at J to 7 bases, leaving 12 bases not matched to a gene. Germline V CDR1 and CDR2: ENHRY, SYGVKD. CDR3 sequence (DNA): TGTGCCATCAGTGAAAGTCTAACGGGAGGAATAAATGAGCAGTTCTTC. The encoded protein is CAISESLTGGINEQFF.

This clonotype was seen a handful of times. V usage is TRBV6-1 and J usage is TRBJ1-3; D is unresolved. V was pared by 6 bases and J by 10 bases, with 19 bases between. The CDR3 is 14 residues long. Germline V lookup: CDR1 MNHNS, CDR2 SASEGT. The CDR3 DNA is TGTGCCAGCAGCCCGCGCCGAGACCGGACGACCATATATTTT. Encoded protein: CASSPRRDRTTIYF.

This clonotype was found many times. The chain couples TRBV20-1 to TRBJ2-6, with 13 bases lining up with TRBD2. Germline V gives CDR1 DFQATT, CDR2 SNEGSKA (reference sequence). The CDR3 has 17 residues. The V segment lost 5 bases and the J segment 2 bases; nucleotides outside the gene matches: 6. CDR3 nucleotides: TGCAGTGCTGGGACTAGCGGGGAACCGGCTGGGGCCAACGTCCTGACTTTC. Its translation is CSAGTSGEPAGANVLTF.

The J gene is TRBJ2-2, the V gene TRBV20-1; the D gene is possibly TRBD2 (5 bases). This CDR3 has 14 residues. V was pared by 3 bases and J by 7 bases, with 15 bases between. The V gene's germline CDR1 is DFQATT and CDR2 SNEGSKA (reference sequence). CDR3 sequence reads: CSASLTGMDGELFF. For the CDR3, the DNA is TGCAGTGCTAGTCTTACGGGAATGGACGGGGAGCTGTTTTTT.

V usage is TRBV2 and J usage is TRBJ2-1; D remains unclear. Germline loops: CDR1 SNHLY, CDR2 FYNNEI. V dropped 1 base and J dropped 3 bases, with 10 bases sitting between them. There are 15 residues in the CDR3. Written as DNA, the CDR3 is TGTGCCAGCAGTGAAGATTGGGATTACTACAATGAGCAGTTCTTC. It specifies CASSEDWDYYNEQFF.

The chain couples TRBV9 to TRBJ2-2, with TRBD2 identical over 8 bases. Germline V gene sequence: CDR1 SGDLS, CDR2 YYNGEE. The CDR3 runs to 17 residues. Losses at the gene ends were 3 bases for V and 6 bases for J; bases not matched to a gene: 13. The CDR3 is CASSAETSVPGAGELFF. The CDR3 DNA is TGTGCCAGCAGCGCCGAGACTAGCGTCCCAGGAGCCGGGGAGCTGTTTTTT.

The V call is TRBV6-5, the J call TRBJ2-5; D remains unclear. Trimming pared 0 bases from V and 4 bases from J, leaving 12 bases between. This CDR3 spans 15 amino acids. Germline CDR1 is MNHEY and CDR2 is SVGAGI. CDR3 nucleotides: TGTGCCAGCAGTTACTCCGTCGACAATTTAGAGACCCAGTACTTC. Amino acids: CASSYSVDNLETQYF.

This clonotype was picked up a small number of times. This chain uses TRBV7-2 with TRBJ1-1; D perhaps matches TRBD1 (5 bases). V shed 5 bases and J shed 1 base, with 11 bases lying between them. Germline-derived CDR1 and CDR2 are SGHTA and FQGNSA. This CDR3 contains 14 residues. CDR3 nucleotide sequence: TGTGCCAGCAGCCCCGTCGGGGGGAACACTGAAGCTTTCTTT. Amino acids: CASSPVGGNTEAFF.

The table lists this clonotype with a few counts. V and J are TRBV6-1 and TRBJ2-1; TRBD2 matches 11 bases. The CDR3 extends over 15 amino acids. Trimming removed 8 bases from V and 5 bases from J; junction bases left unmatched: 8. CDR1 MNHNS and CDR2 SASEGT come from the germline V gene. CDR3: CASSGTSGINNEQFF. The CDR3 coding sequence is TGTGCCAGCTCCGGGACTAGCGGAATAAACAATGAGCAGTTCTTC.

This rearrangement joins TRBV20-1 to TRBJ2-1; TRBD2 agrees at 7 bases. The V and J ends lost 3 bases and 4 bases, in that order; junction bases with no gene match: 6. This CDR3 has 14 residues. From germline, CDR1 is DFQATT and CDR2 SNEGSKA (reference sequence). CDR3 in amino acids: CSARSGDLYNEQFF. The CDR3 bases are TGCAGTGCTAGGAGCGGGGACCTTTACAATGAGCAGTTCTTC.

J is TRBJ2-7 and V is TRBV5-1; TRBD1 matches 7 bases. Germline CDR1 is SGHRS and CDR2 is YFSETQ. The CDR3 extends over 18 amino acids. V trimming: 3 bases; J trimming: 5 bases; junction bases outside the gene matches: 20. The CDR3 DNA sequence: TGCGCCAGCAGCTCATGGGTGACAGGGTATTTGTTCGCCCACGAGCAGTACTTC. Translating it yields CASSSWVTGYLFAHEQYF.

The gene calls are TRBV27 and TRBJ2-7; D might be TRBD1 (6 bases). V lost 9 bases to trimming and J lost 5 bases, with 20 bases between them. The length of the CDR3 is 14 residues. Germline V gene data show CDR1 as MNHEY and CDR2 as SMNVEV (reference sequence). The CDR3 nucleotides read TGTGCCAGTCAGGTGGACAGCGAGAGGGACGAGCAGTACTTC. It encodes CASQVDSERDEQYF.

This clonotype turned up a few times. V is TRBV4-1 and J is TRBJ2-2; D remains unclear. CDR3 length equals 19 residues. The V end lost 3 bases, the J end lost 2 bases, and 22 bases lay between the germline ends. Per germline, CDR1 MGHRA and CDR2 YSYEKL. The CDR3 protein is CASSQLGDLHLLNTGELFF. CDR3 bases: TGCGCCAGCAGCCAGTTAGGTGACCTTCACCTTCTTAACACCGGGGAGCTGTTTTTT.

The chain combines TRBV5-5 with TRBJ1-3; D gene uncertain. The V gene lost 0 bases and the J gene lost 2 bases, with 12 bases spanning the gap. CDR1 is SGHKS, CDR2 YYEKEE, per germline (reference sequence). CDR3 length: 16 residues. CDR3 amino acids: CASSLVHPGTGNTIYF. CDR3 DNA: TGTGCCAGCAGCTTGGTCCACCCCGGCACTGGAAACACCATATATTTT.

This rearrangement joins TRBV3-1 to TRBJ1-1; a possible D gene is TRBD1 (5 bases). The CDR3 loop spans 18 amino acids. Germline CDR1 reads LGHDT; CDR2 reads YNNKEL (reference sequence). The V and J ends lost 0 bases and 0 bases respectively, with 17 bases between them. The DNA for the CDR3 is TGTGCCAGCAGCCAAGATGGGTTGGACATCCTCATGAACACTGAAGCTTTCTTT. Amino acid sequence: CASSQDGLDILMNTEAFF.

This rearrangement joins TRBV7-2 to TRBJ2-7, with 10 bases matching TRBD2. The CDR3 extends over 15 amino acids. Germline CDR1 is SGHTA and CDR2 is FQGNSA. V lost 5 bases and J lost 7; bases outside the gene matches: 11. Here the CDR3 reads CASSALAGAVGEQYF. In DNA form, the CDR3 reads TGTGCCAGCAGCGCCCTAGCGGGGGCCGTGGGAGAGCAGTACTTC.

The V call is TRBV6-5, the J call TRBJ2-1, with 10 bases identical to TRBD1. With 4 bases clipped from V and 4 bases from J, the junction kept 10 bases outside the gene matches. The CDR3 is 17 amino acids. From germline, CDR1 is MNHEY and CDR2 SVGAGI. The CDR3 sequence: CASSFQPPGQGYNEQFF. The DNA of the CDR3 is TGTGCCAGCAGTTTTCAACCCCCGGGACAGGGGTACAATGAGCAGTTCTTC.

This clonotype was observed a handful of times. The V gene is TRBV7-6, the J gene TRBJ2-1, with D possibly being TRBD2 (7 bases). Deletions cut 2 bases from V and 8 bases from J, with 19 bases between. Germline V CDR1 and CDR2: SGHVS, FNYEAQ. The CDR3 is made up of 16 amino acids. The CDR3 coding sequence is TGTGCCAGCAGCTTATACGCGGGGGCCCCTCCCCATGAGCAGTTCTTC. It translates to CASSLYAGAPPHEQFF.